A selection of T cell receptor beta chains follows, all from one sample in a study of OX40 agonist ivuxolimab in advanced cancers. The assay was immunoSEQ multiplex PCR, and TCRdb's table has in-frame clones only and misses some. Of about 55,000 clones in the sample, 86% were seen once. Here the sequenced sample was CD4+ or CD8+ T cells sorted from blood, taken in a trial of the OX40 agonist ivuxolimab. The receptors shown here come from an adult with an advanced solid tumor such as melanoma, head and neck, liver or kidney cancer. Both conserved end residues are part of each CDR3. The order of the fields is D gene, V gene, J gene, clone size, CDR3 protein, CDR3 DNA. A D gene is named only where the DNA matches it firmly. The size of a clone is reported for some rows only, either as once, few or many, or as a class for expanded clones.

TRBD2,TRBV27,TRBJ2-2,NA,CASSQWEGISGELFF,TGTGCCAGCAGTCAATGGGAGGGTATCTCCGGGGAGCTGTTTTTT
NA,TRBV7-9,TRBJ1-1,NA,CASSYRPGVGNTEAFF,TGTGCCAGCAGCTACAGGCCAGGGGTTGGGAACACTGAAGCTTTCTTT
NA,TRBV7-9,TRBJ1-1,NA,CASSYTRTEAFF,TGTGCCAGCAGCTACACCCGTACTGAAGCTTTCTTT
TRBD1,TRBV25-1,TRBJ2-7,NA,CASQPGQGLLAYEQYF,TGTGCCAGCCAACCGGGACAGGGGTTACTTGCCTACGAGCAGTACTTC
NA,TRBV11-2,TRBJ2-3,NA,CASSLIADTQYF,TGTGCCAGCAGCTTAATAGCGGATACGCAGTATTTT
NA,TRBV5-6,TRBJ1-5,NA,CASSLLRGSSNQPQHF,TGTGCCAGCAGCTTGCTTAGGGGATCAAGCAATCAGCCCCAGCATTTT
NA,TRBV10-3,TRBJ2-7,once,CAISVVSSMGYEQYF,TGTGCCATCAGTGTGGTCAGCTCAATGGGCTACGAGCAGTACTTC
TRBD1,TRBV4-2,TRBJ1-4,NA,CASTPRGDSQMEKLFF,TGTGCCAGCACCCCAAGGGGGGACAGCCAAATGGAAAAACTGTTTTTT
NA,TRBV4-3,TRBJ1-3,few,CASSQGRGSDSGNTIYF,TGCGCCAGCAGCCAAGGAAGGGGTTCGGACTCTGGAAACACCATATATTTT
NA,TRBV28,TRBJ2-5,once,CASSLLQGSGTQYF,TGTGCCAGCAGTTTATTGCAGGGGTCAGGGACCCAGTACTTC
NA,TRBV10-3,TRBJ1-1,once,CAISEWATVDVPLNTEAFF,TGTGCCATCAGTGAGTGGGCGACCGTCGACGTTCCCCTGAACACTGAAGCTTTCTTT
NA,TRBV9,TRBJ2-3,once,CASSRGGTDTQYF,TGTGCCAGCAGCCGAGGGGGCACAGATACGCAGTATTTT
TRBD2,TRBV28,TRBJ2-2,NA,CASSLNLAGEGELFF,TGTGCCAGCAGTTTGAATCTAGCGGGGGAGGGGGAGCTGTTTTTT
NA,TRBV7-9,TRBJ1-2,NA,CASSLATVEYTF,TGTGCCAGCAGCTTAGCTACAGTGGAATACACCTTC
NA,TRBV7-9,TRBJ2-7,NA,CASSHDYEQYF,TGTGCCAGCAGCCACGACTACGAGCAGTACTTC
TRBD1,TRBV27,TRBJ1-4,NA,CASSLIQGVGKLFF,TGTGCCAGCAGTTTGATACAGGGGGTGGGAAAACTGTTTTTT
NA,TRBV9,TRBJ2-7,once,CASSVAGDSSYEQYF,TGTGCCAGCAGCGTGGCAGGAGATAGCTCCTACGAGCAGTACTTC
NA,TRBV4-1,TRBJ1-3,NA,CASSQDSDSGNTIYF,TGCGCCAGCAGCCAAGATTCCGACTCTGGAAACACCATATATTTT
NA,TRBV4-1,TRBJ2-7,NA,CASSQGGGGSSYEQYF,TGCGCCAGCAGTCAAGGAGGGGGGGGATCGTCCTACGAGCAGTACTTC
TRBD1,TRBV9,TRBJ1-1,NA,CASSTGGTEAFF,TGTGCCAGCAGCACAGGGGGGACTGAAGCTTTCTTT
NA,TRBV5-1,TRBJ1-5,NA,CASSLAGNPSSNQPQHF,TGCGCCAGCAGCTTGGCCGGGAATCCAAGTAGCAATCAGCCCCAGCATTTT
NA,TRBV6-4,TRBJ1-5,NA,CASSDSGGTGNQPQHF,TGTGCCAGCAGTGACTCGGGAGGGACGGGCAATCAGCCCCAGCATTTT
TRBD1,TRBV5-6,TRBJ1-4,NA,CASSSTGAGSLFF,TGTGCCAGCAGCTCGACAGGGGCGGGGTCCCTGTTTTTT
NA,TRBV7-6,TRBJ2-1,once,CASSPTQGFHNEQFF,TGTGCCAGCAGCCCCACCCAGGGCTTCCACAATGAGCAGTTCTTC